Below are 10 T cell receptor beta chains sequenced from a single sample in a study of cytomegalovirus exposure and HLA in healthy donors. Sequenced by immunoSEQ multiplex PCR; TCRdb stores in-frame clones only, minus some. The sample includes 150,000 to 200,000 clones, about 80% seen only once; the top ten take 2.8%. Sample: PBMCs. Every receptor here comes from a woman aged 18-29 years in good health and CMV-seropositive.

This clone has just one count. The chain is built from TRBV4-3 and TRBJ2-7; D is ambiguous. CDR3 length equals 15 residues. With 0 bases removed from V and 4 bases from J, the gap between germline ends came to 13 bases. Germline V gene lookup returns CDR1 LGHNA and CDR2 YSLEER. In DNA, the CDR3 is TGCGCCAGCAGCCAAGATTTTTTGGGCATTTACGAGCAGTACTTC. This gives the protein CASSQDFLGIYEQYF.

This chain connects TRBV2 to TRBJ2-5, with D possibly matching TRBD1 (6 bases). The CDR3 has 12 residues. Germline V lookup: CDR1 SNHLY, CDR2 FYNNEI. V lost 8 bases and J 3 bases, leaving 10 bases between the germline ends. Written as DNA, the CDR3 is TGTGCCAGCCTACAGGGAAAAGAGACCCAGTACTTC. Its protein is CASLQGKETQYF.

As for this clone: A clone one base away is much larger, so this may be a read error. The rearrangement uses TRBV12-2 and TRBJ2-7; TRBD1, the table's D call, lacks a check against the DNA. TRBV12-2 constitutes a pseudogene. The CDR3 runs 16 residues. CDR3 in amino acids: CAGRFGDRAQGDRKYF. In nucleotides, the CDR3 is TGTGCAGGTCGCTTCGGGGACAGGGCACAGGGGGATAGGAAGTACTTC.

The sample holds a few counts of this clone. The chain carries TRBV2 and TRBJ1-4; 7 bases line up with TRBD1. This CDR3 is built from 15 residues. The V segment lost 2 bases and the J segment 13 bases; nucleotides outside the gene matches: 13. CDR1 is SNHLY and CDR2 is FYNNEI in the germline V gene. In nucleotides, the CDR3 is TGTGCCAGCAGTGAAAAGGGGTTAGGGGGCAGGGGACTGTTTTTT. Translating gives CASSEKGLGGRGLFF.

CDR3 sequence: CASSVGRGPPQETQYF. The DNA of the CDR3 is TGTGCCAGCAGCGTAGGTCGTGGCCCACCTCAAGAGACCCAGTACTTC. The chain uses TRBV9 and TRBJ2-5; D unresolved. CDR3 length: 16 residues. Germline-derived CDR1 and CDR2 are SGDLS and YYNGEE. V was trimmed by 0 bases and J by 2 bases, leaving 14 bases between them.

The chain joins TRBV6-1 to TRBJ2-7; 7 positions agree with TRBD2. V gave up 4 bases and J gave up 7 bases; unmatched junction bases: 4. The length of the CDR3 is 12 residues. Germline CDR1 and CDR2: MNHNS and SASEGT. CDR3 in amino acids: CASSVGAGEQYF. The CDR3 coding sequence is TGTGCCAGCAGTGTTGGAGCGGGGGAGCAGTACTTC.

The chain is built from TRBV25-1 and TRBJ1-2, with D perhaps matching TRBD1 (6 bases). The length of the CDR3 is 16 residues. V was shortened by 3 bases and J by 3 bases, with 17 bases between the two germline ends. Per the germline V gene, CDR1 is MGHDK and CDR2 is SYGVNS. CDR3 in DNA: TGTGCCAGCAGTGATACCCGGCGGGGGGCGGACTATGGCTACACCTTC. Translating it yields CASSDTRRGADYGYTF.

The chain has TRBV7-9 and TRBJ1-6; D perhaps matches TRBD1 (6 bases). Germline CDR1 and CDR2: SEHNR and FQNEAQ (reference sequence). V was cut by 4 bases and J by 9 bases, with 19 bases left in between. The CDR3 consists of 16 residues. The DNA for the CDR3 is TGTGCCAGCAGCTCCAAGGGGGACCCCACCGGTTCACCCCTCCACTTT. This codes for CASSSKGDPTGSPLHF. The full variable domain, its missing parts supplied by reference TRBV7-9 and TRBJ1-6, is DTGVSQNPRHKITKRGQNVTFRCDPISEHNRLYWYRQTLGQGPEFLTYFQNEAQLEKSRLLSDRFSAERPKGSFSTLEIQRTEQGDSAMYLCASSSKGDPTGSPLHFGNGTRLTVT.

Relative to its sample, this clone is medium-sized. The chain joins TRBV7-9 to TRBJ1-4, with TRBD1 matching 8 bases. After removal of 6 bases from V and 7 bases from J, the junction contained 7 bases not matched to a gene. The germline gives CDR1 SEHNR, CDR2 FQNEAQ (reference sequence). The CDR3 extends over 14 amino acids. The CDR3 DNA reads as TGTGCCAGCAGTTCCGGACAGGGTGGTGAAAAACTGTTTTTT. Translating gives CASSSGQGGEKLFF.

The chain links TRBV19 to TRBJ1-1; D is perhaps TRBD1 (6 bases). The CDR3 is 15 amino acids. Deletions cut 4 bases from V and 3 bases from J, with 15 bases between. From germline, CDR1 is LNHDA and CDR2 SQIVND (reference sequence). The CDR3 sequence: CASSTPTGLDTEAFF. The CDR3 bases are TGTGCCAGTAGTACCCCGACAGGATTGGACACTGAAGCTTTCTTT.